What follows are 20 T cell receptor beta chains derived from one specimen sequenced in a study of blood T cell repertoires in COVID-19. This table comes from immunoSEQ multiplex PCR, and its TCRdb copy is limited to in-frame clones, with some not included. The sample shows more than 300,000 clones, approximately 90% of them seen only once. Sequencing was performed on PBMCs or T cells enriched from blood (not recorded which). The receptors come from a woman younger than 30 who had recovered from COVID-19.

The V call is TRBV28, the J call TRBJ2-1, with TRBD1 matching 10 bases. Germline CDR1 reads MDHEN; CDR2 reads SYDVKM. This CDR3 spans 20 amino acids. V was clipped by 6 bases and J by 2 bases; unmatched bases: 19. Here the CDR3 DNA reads TGTGCCAGCAGCCCTCGGAACCGGGACAGGGGTATAATGGCCTACAATGAGCAGTTCTTC. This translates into CASSPRNRDRGIMAYNEQFF.

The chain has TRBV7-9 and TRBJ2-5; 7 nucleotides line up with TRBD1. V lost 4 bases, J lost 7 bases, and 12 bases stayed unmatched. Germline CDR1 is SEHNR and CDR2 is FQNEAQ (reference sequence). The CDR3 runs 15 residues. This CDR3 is CASSSQQGKVGTQYF. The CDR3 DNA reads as TGTGCCAGCAGCTCGCAACAGGGGAAGGTTGGGACCCAGTACTTC.

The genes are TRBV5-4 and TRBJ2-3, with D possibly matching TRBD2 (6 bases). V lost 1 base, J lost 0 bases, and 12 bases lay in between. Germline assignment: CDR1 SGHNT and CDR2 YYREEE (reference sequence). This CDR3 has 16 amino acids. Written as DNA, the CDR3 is TGTGCCAGCAGCTTGTGGGAGGACTCTAGCACAGATACGCAGTATTTT. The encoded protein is CASSLWEDSSTDTQYF.

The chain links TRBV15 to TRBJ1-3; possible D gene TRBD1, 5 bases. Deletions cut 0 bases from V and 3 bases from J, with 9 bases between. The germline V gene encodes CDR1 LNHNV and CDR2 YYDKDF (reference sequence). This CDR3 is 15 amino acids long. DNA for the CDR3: TGTGCCACCAGCAGAGATTTTACAGGTGGAAACACCATATATTTT. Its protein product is CATSRDFTGGNTIYF.

The CDR3 loop reads CASSPRTGTNTEAFF. The DNA for the CDR3 is TGTGCCAGCTCACCAAGAACAGGAACGAACACTGAAGCTTTCTTT. This chain joins TRBV18 and TRBJ1-1, with a possible D match to TRBD1 (5 bases). The germline gives CDR1 KGHSH, CDR2 LQKENI. The CDR3 is made up of 15 amino acids. Trimming took off 2 bases at V and 1 base at J, with 11 bases between the two ends.

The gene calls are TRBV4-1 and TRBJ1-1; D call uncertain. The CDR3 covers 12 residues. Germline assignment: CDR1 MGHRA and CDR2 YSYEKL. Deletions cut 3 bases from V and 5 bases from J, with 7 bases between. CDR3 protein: CASSQGRTEAFF. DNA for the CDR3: TGCGCCAGCAGCCAGGGGAGGACTGAAGCTTTCTTT.

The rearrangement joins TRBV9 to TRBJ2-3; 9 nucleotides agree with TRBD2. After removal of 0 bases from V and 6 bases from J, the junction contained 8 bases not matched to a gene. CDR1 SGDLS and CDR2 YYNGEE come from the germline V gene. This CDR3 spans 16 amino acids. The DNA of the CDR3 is TGTGCCAGCAGCGTAGCGGGTAGCGGGGGTGTGGATACGCAGTATTTT. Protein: CASSVAGSGGVDTQYF. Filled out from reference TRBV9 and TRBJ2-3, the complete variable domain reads DSGVTQTPKHLITATGQRVTLRCSPRSGDLSVYWYQQSLDQGLQFLIQYYNGEERAKGNILERFSAQQFPDLHSELNLSSLELGDSALYFCASSVAGSGGVDTQYFGPGTRLTVL.

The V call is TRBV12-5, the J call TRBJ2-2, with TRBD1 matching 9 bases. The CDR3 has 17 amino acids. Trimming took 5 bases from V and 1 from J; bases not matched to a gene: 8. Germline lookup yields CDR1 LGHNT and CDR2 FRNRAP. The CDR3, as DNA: TGTGCTAGTGGTCAAAGAAGACAGGGGGTGAACACCGGGGAGCTGTTTTTT. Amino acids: CASGQRRQGVNTGELFF.

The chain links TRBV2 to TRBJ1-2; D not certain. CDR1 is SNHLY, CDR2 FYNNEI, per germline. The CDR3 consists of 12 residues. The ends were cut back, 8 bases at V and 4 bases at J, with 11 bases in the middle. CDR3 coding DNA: TGTGCCAGCGCCGGGGAGGGCTATGGCTACACCTTC. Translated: CASAGEGYGYTF.

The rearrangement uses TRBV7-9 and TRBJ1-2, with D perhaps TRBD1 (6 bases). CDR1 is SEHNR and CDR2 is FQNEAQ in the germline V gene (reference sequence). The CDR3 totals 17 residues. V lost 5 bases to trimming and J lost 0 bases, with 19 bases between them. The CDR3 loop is CASSRWTDGPANYGYTF. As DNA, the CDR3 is TGTGCCAGCAGCCGCTGGACAGATGGGCCAGCTAACTATGGCTACACCTTC.

This CDR3 reads CASSPSQNDEQYF. In DNA form, the CDR3 reads TGTGCCAGCAGCCCCTCCCAGAACGACGAGCAGTACTTC. This chain links TRBV9 with TRBJ2-7, with no clear D. CDR1 is SGDLS, CDR2 YYNGEE, per germline. The CDR3 length is 13 residues. V was shortened by 4 bases and J by 5 bases, with 13 bases between the two germline ends.

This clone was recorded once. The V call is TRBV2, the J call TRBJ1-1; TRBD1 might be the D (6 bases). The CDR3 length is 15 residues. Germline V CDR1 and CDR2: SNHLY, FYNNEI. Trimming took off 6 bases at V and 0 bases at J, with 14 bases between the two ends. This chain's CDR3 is CASRPQGTMNTEAFF. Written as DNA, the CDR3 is TGTGCCAGCAGGCCCCAGGGGACCATGAACACTGAAGCTTTCTTT.

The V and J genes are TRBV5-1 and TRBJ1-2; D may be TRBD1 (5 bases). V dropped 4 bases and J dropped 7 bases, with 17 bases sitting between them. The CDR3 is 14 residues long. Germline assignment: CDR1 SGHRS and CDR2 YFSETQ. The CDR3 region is CASSVGQGLGGYTF. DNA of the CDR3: TGCGCCAGCAGCGTTGGGCAGGGCTTGGGTGGCTACACCTTC. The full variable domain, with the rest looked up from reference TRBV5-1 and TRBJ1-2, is KAGVTQTPRYLIKTRGQQVTLSCSPISGHRSVSWYQQTPGQGLQFLFEYFSETQRNKGNFPGRFSGRQFSNSRSEMNVSTLELGDSALYLCASSVGQGLGGYTFGSGTRLTVV.

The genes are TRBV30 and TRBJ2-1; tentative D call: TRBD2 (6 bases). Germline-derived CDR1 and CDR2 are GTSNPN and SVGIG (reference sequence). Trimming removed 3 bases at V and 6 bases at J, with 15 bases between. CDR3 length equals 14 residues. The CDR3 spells CAWREPGLRNEQFF. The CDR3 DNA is TGTGCCTGGAGGGAACCGGGACTGCGCAATGAGCAGTTCTTC.

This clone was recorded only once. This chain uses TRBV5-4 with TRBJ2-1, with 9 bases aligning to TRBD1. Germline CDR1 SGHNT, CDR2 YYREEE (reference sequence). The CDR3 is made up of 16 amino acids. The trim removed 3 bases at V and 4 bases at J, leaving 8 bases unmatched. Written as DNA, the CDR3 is TGTGCCAGCAGCTCGCTACAGGGGGCGGGTTACAATGAGCAGTTCTTC. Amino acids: CASSSLQGAGYNEQFF.

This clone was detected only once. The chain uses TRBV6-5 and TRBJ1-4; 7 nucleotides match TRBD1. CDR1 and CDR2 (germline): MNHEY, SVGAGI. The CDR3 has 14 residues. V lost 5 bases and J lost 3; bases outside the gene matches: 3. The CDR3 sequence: CASSRDRSNEKLFF. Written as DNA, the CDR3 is TGTGCCAGCAGTCGGGACAGATCTAATGAAAAACTGTTTTTT.

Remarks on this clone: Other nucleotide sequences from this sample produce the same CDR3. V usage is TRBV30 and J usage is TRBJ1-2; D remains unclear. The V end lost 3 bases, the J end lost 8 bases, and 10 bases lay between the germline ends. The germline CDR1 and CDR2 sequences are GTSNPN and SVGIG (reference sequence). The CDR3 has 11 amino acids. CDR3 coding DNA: TGTGCCTGGAGCCGGGGAAGGGGCTACACCTTC. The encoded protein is CAWSRGRGYTF.

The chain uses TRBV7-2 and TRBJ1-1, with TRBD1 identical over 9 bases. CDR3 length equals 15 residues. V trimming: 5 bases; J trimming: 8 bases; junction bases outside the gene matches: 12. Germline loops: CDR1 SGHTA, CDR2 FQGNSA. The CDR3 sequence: CASSLSAGTGLEAFF. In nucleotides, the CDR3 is TGTGCCAGCAGCCTCTCAGCCGGGACAGGGCTCGAAGCTTTCTTT.

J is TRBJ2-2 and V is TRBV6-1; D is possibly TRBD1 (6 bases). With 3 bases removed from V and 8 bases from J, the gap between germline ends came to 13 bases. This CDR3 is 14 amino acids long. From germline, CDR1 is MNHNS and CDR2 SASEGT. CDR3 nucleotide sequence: TGTGCCAGCAGTGAGGGCAGGGGTTCGGGGGAGCTGTTTTTT. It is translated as CASSEGRGSGELFF.

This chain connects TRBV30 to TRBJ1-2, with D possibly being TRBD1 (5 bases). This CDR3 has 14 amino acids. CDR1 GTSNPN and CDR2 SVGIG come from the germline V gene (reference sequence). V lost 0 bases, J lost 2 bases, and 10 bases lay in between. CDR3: CAWSVQGWNYGYTF. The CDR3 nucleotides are TGTGCCTGGAGTGTGCAGGGTTGGAACTATGGCTACACCTTC.